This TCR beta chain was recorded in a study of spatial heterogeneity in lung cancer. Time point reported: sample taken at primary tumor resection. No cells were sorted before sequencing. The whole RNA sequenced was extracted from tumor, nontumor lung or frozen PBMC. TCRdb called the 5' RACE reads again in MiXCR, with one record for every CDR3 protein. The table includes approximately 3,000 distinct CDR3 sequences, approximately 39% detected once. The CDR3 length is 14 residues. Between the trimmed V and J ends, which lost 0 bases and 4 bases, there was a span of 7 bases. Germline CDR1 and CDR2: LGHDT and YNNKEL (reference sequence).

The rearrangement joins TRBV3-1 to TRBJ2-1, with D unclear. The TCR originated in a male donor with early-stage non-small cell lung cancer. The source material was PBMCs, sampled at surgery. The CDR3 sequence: CASSQEEPYNEQFF. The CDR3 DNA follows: TGTGCCAGCAGCCAAGAGGAACCATACAATGAGCAGTTCTTC.